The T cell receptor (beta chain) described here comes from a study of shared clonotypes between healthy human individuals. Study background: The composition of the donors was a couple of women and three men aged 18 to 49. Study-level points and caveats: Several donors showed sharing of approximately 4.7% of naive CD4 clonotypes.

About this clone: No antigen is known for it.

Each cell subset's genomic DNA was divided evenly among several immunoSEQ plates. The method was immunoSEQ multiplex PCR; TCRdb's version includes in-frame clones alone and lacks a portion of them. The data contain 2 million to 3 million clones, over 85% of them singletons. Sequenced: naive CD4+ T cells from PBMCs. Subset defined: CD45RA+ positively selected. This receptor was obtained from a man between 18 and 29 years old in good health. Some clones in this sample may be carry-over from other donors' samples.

CDR3 in DNA: TGTGCCAGCAGCAAATCTCCCGGGACTAGTAGCTACGAGCAGTACTTC. It encodes CASSKSPGTSSYEQYF. This chain links TRBV27 with TRBJ2-7; 8 bases agree with TRBD2. The CDR3 runs 16 residues. Unmatched junction bases numbered 13, after V lost 6 bases and J lost 3 bases. Per germline, CDR1 MNHEY and CDR2 SMNVEV (reference sequence).